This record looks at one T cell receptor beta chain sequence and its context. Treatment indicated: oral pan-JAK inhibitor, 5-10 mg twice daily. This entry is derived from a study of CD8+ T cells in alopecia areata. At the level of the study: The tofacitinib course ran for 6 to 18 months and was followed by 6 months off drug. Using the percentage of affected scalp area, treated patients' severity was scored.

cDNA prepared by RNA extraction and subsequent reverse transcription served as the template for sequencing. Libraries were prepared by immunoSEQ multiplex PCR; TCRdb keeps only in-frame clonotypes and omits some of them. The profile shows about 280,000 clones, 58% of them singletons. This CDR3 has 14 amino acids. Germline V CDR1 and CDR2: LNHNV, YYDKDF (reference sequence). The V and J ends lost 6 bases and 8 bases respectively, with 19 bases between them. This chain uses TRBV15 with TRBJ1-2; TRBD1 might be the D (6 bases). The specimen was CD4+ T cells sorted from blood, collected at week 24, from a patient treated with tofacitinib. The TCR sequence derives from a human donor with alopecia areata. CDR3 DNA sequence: TGTGCCACCAGTCTCGACAGGTCGGCGGGGGGCTACACCTTC. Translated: CATSLDRSAGGYTF.